This T cell receptor beta chain was profiled in a study of technical replicates of blood from a handful of donors. Clones were read by immunoSEQ multiplex PCR, and TCRdb kept only the in-frame ones, dropping some. The sample has 53,000 or so clones, about 86% seen once. The sequence was collected from a human donor in good health. Some clones in this sample may be carry-over from other donors' samples. Input material: PBMCs.

The CDR3 nucleotides are TGTGCCAGCAGACGTGAGGGGGCCACGAACACTGAAGCTTTCTTT. This translates into CASRREGATNTEAFF. The V call is TRBV2, the J call TRBJ1-1; 7 bases line up with TRBD1. Germline loops: CDR1 SNHLY, CDR2 FYNNEI. This CDR3 spans 15 amino acids. V shed 6 bases, J shed 1 base, and the junction held 8 bases outside the gene matches.